One sample yielded the 32 T cell receptor beta chains listed below, sequenced in a study of response to subunit inactivated influenza vaccine. Via MiXCR, TCRdb re-called the RT-PCR reads, giving one row per CDR3 protein. Of about 540,000 distinct CDR3 sequences in the sample, roughly 25% were seen once. This sample also appeared in a second study, on T cells expressing NK-cell markers. That work adds: A 5'RACE template switching approach incorporating UMIs was used to make TCR beta cDNA.

The material sequenced was CD4+ T cells sorted from PBMCs, taken roughly 13 days after vaccination. The receptors were sampled from a man aged 50 to 60 who received an inactivated influenza vaccine.

This chain links TRBV6-2 or TRBV6-3 with TRBJ2-7, with TRBD2 matching over 10 bases. Germline V lookup: CDR1 MNHEY, CDR2 SVGEGT. V lost 5 bases, J lost 5 bases, and 6 bases stayed unmatched. The CDR3 extends over 14 amino acids. The CDR3 nucleotides are TGTGCCAGCAGTACAACCGGGACTAGCGACGAGCAGTACTTC. Amino acid sequence: CASSTTGTSDEQYF.

The CDR3 spells CASSQDLAGGITNYGYTF. The DNA of the CDR3 is TGCGCCAGCAGCCAAGATCTTGCAGGGGGAATTACTAACTATGGCTACACCTTC. This chain links TRBV4-1 with TRBJ1-2; TRBD1 agrees at 7 bases. Losses at the gene ends were 0 bases for V and 0 bases for J; bases not matched to a gene: 10. The CDR3 is made up of 18 amino acids. Germline-derived CDR1 and CDR2 are MGHRA and YSYEKL.

This clonotype was recorded a few times. This rearrangement joins TRBV9 to TRBJ1-4; possibly TRBD1 for D (5 bases). V shed 0 bases and J shed 5 bases, with 11 bases lying between them. This CDR3 comprises 15 residues. From germline, CDR1 is SGDLS and CDR2 YYNGEE. CDR3 in amino acids: CASSVAFGGNEKLFF. CDR3 DNA: TGTGCCAGCAGCGTAGCTTTCGGGGGGAATGAAAAACTGTTTTTT.

The chain joins TRBV28 to TRBJ2-7; the D gene is possibly TRBD1 (6 bases). Trimming stripped 10 bases from V and 3 bases from J, with 19 bases between. In germline, CDR1 is MDHEN, CDR2 SYDVKM. The CDR3 is 14 residues long. For the CDR3, the DNA is TGTGCCACCAAAGTCAGGGGAAATTTCTACGAGCAGTACTTC. It specifies CATKVRGNFYEQYF.

The chain carries TRBV12-3 or TRBV12-4 and TRBJ1-5; D gene uncertain. The CDR3 has 15 amino acids. Trimming pared 3 bases from V and 0 bases from J, leaving 9 bases between. CDR3 DNA: TGTGCCAGCAGTTTGGGCGAAAATAGCAATCAGCCCCAGCATTTT. Translated: CASSLGENSNQPQHF.

This chain connects TRBV6-2 or TRBV6-3 to TRBJ2-5; TRBD2 might be the D (7 bases). The V and J ends lost 5 bases and 4 bases respectively, with 17 bases between them. Per germline, CDR1 MNHEY and CDR2 SVGEGT. The CDR3 sequence is 15 residues long. The CDR3 spells CASSTPTGGAETQYF. CDR3 in DNA: TGTGCCAGCAGTACCCCCACTGGGGGGGCAGAGACCCAGTACTTC.

J is TRBJ2-2 and V is TRBV6-1; D is undetermined. Trimming removed 1 base at V and 5 bases at J, with 8 bases between. This CDR3 spans 14 amino acids. From germline, CDR1 is MNHNS and CDR2 SASEGT. Here the CDR3 reads CASSEVWSTGELFF. The CDR3, as DNA: TGTGCCAGCAGTGAAGTTTGGAGTACCGGGGAGCTGTTTTTT.

The chain has TRBV20-1 and TRBJ2-2, with a tentative D call TRBD2 (6 bases). V was trimmed by 2 bases and J by 6 bases, leaving 13 bases between them. The germline V gene encodes CDR1 DFQATT and CDR2 SNEGSKA (reference sequence). The CDR3 consists of 14 residues. The CDR3 DNA sequence: TGCAGTGCTAGATCCGGGAGTACGGCCGGGGAGCTGTTTTTT. It yields the protein CSARSGSTAGELFF.

V usage is TRBV20-1 and J usage is TRBJ1-5; D is undetermined. CDR3 length: 12 amino acids. Germline V gene data show CDR1 as DFQATT and CDR2 as SNEGSKA (reference sequence). V was pared by 6 bases and J by 3 bases, with 9 bases between. CDR3 region: CSAISPNQPQHF. The DNA of the CDR3 is TGCAGTGCCATATCCCCCAATCAGCCCCAGCATTTT.

This clonotype was seen a few times. The chain recombines TRBV12-3 or TRBV12-4 with TRBJ1-2, with 7 bases that match TRBD1. V dropped 5 bases and J dropped 5; count of bases not matched to a gene: 14. The CDR3 sequence is 16 residues long. This CDR3 is CASSLSPDRARYGYTF. DNA of the CDR3: TGTGCCAGCAGTCTATCTCCTGACAGGGCACGTTATGGCTACACCTTC.

This clonotype was detected once. The V call is TRBV5-6, the J call TRBJ1-2; D is unclear. V was trimmed by 2 bases and J by 7 bases, leaving 9 bases between them. CDR1 is SGHDT, CDR2 YYEEEE, per germline. This CDR3 is 12 amino acids long. This CDR3 reads CASSFSVLGYTF. The CDR3 nucleotides read TGTGCCAGCAGCTTTTCTGTTCTTGGCTACACCTTC.

The chain links TRBV9 to TRBJ2-7, with D hard to call. The CDR3 totals 13 residues. The V end was cut by 2 bases, the J end by 6 bases, with 12 bases between. Germline V CDR1 and CDR2: SGDLS, YYNGEE. The CDR3 DNA is TGTGCCAGCAGCGTCGGGCCGGACCGCGAGCAGTACTTC. The encoded protein is CASSVGPDREQYF. The full variable domain, rest sourced from reference TRBV9 and TRBJ2-7, is DSGVTQTPKHLITATGQRVTLRCSPRSGDLSVYWYQQSLDQGLQFLIQYYNGEERAKGNILERFSAQQFPDLHSELNLSSLELGDSALYFCASSVGPDREQYFGPGTRLTVT.

This clonotype was seen a handful of times. V is TRBV12-3 or TRBV12-4 and J is TRBJ2-3, with 10 positions matching TRBD2. The CDR3 is 15 residues long. V was pared by 7 bases and J by 4 bases, with 8 bases of the junction left unmatched. CDR3 residues: CASTPLAGVADTQYF. The CDR3 DNA is TGTGCCAGCACCCCCCTAGCGGGGGTCGCAGATACGCAGTATTTT.

The J gene is TRBJ2-7, the V gene TRBV20-1; 8 bases align to TRBD2. The length of the CDR3 is 16 residues. CDR1 is DFQATT, CDR2 SNEGSKA, per germline (reference sequence). V trimming: 6 bases; J trimming: 2 bases; junction bases outside the gene matches: 15. The CDR3 DNA reads TGCAGTGCCGGGGGGGCAGGGGCCGGATCTCCCTACGAGCAGTACTTC. Translated, it gives CSAGGAGAGSPYEQYF.

This clonotype was found a few times. The genes are TRBV9 and TRBJ2-3, with a tentative D call TRBD1 (5 bases). V was clipped by 3 bases and J by 5 bases, with 10 bases between them. Germline CDR1 is SGDLS and CDR2 is YYNGEE. This CDR3 is built from 13 residues. The CDR3 is CASSGPQGDTQYF. The DNA for the CDR3 is TGTGCCAGCAGCGGCCCCCAGGGAGATACGCAGTATTTT.

Ten or more counts support this clonotype. The chain employs TRBV7-3 and TRBJ2-7, with no clear D. The CDR3 covers 13 residues. Germline CDR1 reads SGHTA; CDR2 reads FQGTGA. The germline V and J ends were trimmed by 2 bases and 0 bases, with 5 bases remaining between them. The CDR3 is CASSLQDSYEQYF. The CDR3 coding sequence is TGTGCCAGCAGCTTACAGGACTCCTACGAGCAGTACTTC. Looking up the rest from reference TRBV7-3 and TRBJ2-7 gives the full variable domain: GAGVSQTPSNKVTEKGKYVELRCDPISGHTALYWYRQSLGQGPEFLIYFQGTGAADDSGLPNDRFFAVRPEGSVSTLKIQRTERGDSAVYLCASSLQDSYEQYFGPGTRLTVT.

This clonotype was detected once. The rearrangement links TRBV15 to TRBJ2-3; no firm D call. Trimming stripped 3 bases from V and 0 bases from J, with 10 bases between. CDR1 is LNHNV and CDR2 is YYDKDF in the germline V gene (reference sequence). The CDR3 is 15 residues long. CDR3 nucleotide sequence: TGTGCCACCAGCAGTGTTAGGGCTAGCACAGATACGCAGTATTTT. It encodes CATSSVRASTDTQYF.

The chain carries TRBV28 and TRBJ2-1; 11 bases fit TRBD2. The junction had 2 bases not matched to a gene; V was cut back by 1 base and J by 6 bases. Germline lookup yields CDR1 MDHEN and CDR2 SYDVKM. The CDR3 is 15 amino acids. CDR3 sequence: CASSLSSGGRNEQFF. The CDR3 DNA reads as TGTGCCAGCAGTTTATCTAGCGGGGGGCGCAATGAGCAGTTCTTC.

The gene calls are TRBV5-1 and TRBJ2-7, with 9 bases lining up with TRBD1. CDR3 size: 16 residues. V gave up 5 bases and J gave up 4 bases; unmatched junction bases: 13. Germline loops: CDR1 SGHRS, CDR2 YFSETQ. CDR3 loop: CASSHEQGALLYEQYF. DNA for the CDR3: TGCGCCAGCAGTCATGAACAGGGGGCCTTATTATACGAGCAGTACTTC.

The V gene is TRBV5-1, the J gene TRBJ2-7; D call uncertain. The CDR3 is made up of 12 amino acids. Germline V gene data show CDR1 as SGHRS and CDR2 as YFSETQ. Trimming took off 0 bases at V and 5 bases at J, with 6 bases between the two ends. CDR3 region: CASSLGRDEQYF. In nucleotides, the CDR3 is TGCGCCAGCAGCTTGGGCCGCGACGAGCAGTACTTC.

The chain is built from TRBV10-2 and TRBJ2-5; 7 bases match TRBD2. J was trimmed by 2 bases and V by 10 bases; bases with no gene match: 4. The CDR3 runs 12 residues. Germline V lookup: CDR1 WSHSY, CDR2 SAAADI. CDR3 coding DNA: TGCGCCACCAGCGGGGTACAAGAGACCCAGTACTTC. Translation gives CATSGVQETQYF.

V and J are TRBV11-1 and TRBJ2-7; 8 positions agree with TRBD1. Germline V gives CDR1 SGHAT, CDR2 FQDESV (reference sequence). The V gene end was trimmed by 1 base and the J gene end by 0 bases; junction bases not matched to a gene: 11. The CDR3 sequence is 18 residues long. The CDR3 loop reads CASSLVRVWQGASYEQYF. In DNA, the CDR3 is TGTGCCAGCAGCTTAGTTCGGGTATGGCAGGGGGCCTCCTACGAGCAGTACTTC. The variable domain in full, with the rest retrieved from reference TRBV11-1 and TRBJ2-7, is EAEVAQSPRYKITEKSQAVAFWCDPISGHATLYWYRQILGQGPELLVQFQDESVVDDSQLPKDRFSAERLKGVDSTLKIQPAELGDSAMYLCASSLVRVWQGASYEQYFGPGTRLTVT.

The V call is TRBV7-2, the J call TRBJ2-1; 12 bases match TRBD2. CDR3 length: 15 amino acids. V gave up 4 bases and J gave up 7 bases; unmatched junction bases: 5. CDR1 is SGHTA, CDR2 FQGNSA, per germline. The DNA for the CDR3 is TGTGCCAGCAGCTCCCTAGCGGGGGGGCCAAATGAGCAGTTCTTC. It specifies CASSSLAGGPNEQFF. Drawing the rest from reference TRBV7-2 and TRBJ2-1, the complete variable domain is GAGVSQSPSNKVTEKGKDVELRCDPISGHTALYWYRQSLGQGLEFLIYFQGNSAPDKSGLPSDRFSAERTGGSVSTLTIQRTQQEDSAVYLCASSSLAGGPNEQFFGPGTRLTVL.

This clonotype was seen repeatedly, ten times or more. V usage is TRBV6-2 or TRBV6-3 and J usage is TRBJ2-7; possible D gene TRBD2, 7 bases. The germline gives CDR1 MNHEY, CDR2 SVGEGT. Trimming pared 5 bases from V and 2 bases from J, leaving 16 bases between. The CDR3 has 15 residues. CDR3 in DNA: TGTGCCAGCAGTATCCGGGGGGCTCTTACCTACGAGCAGTACTTC. This translates into CASSIRGALTYEQYF.

The genes are TRBV6-1 and TRBJ1-2; 7 positions agree with TRBD1. Germline V gives CDR1 MNHNS, CDR2 SASEGT. The CDR3 sequence is 17 residues long. Trimming at V came to 7 bases and at J to 6 bases, leaving 20 bases not matched to a gene. The CDR3 reads CASTPRDSTSPYHGYTF. In nucleotides, the CDR3 is TGTGCCAGCACCCCTAGGGACAGTACTTCACCGTACCATGGCTACACCTTC.

There are many counts of this clonotype. J is TRBJ2-7 and V is TRBV24-1; 9 bases fit TRBD2. V gave up 4 bases and J gave up 5 bases; unmatched junction bases: 8. The CDR3 has 15 residues. The germline gives CDR1 KGHDR, CDR2 SFDVKD. CDR3 protein: CATSDRSGRGDEQYF. In DNA, the CDR3 is TGTGCCACCAGTGACCGTAGCGGGAGAGGGGACGAGCAGTACTTC.

The J gene is TRBJ2-3, the V gene TRBV19, with 9 bases matching TRBD1. The V gene end was trimmed by 3 bases and the J gene end by 2 bases; junction bases not matched to a gene: 3. The CDR3 runs to 15 residues. Germline CDR1 and CDR2: LNHDA and SQIVND (reference sequence). CDR3 sequence: CASSIGDRDTDTQYF. DNA for the CDR3: TGTGCCAGTAGTATTGGGGACAGGGACACAGATACGCAGTATTTT.

The chain employs TRBV12-3 or TRBV12-4 and TRBJ2-7, with 8 bases fitting TRBD1. The CDR3 extends over 15 amino acids. Trimming took 6 bases from V and 2 from J; bases not matched to a gene: 9. For the CDR3, the DNA is TGTGCCAGCAGGGAAAGGGGCAGGGGGCCCTACGAGCAGTACTTC. Its translation: CASRERGRGPYEQYF.

This clonotype has only a few counts. The chain carries TRBV7-2 and TRBJ1-3, with D possibly TRBD1 on 6 matching bases. The V end was cut by 0 bases, the J end by 4 bases, with 13 bases between. The CDR3 is made up of 16 amino acids. CDR1 and CDR2 from the germline V gene are SGHTA and FQGNSA. DNA for the CDR3: TGTGCCAGCAGCTTAGCGCGGGGAGGGACAGGAAACACCATATATTTT. Translating gives CASSLARGGTGNTIYF.

The chain combines TRBV6-5 with TRBJ1-2; TRBD1 matches 9 bases. This CDR3 has 15 residues. J gave up 4 bases and V 4 bases, and 7 bases lay outside the gene matches. Germline values: CDR1 MNHEY, CDR2 SVGAGI. CDR3 residues: CASSFGLTGGYGYTF. CDR3 nucleotide sequence: TGTGCCAGCAGTTTCGGTCTGACAGGGGGCTATGGCTACACCTTC.

V usage is TRBV9 and J usage is TRBJ2-1; 8 positions match TRBD1. J gave up 8 bases and V 0 bases, and 4 bases lay outside the gene matches. CDR3 length: 14 residues. Looked up from germline, CDR1 is SGDLS and CDR2 is YYNGEE. The CDR3 sequence is CASSVGQGAYEQFF. The CDR3 DNA reads TGTGCCAGCAGCGTAGGTCAGGGGGCCTATGAGCAGTTCTTC.

The chain uses TRBV6-1 and TRBJ2-7; D is uncertain. The ends were cut back, 10 bases at V and 0 bases at J, with 16 bases in the middle. Germline CDR1 MNHNS, CDR2 SASEGT. CDR3 length: 14 amino acids. The CDR3 sequence: CATSLDGNSYEQYF. The CDR3 nucleotides read TGTGCCACATCATTGGACGGTAACTCCTACGAGCAGTACTTC.